A single sample is the source of the 9 T cell receptor beta chains below, sequenced in a study of T cell repertoires in cytomegalovirus infection. TCRdb redid the calling of the reads with MiXCR, one entry per CDR3 protein. The profile shows fewer than 200,000 distinct CDR3 sequences, roughly 19% of them singletons. Sequencing was done on a sample of PBMCs. These receptors all come from a human donor in good health (CMV status not recorded). Some clones in this sample may be carry-over from other donors' samples.

The rearrangement uses TRBV20-1 and TRBJ1-2, with 11 bases that match TRBD1. This CDR3 region has 14 residues. Germline assignment: CDR1 DFQATT and CDR2 SNEGSKA (reference sequence). The V and J ends lost 4 bases and 2 bases, in that order; junction bases with no gene match: 3. Written as DNA, the CDR3 is TGCAGTGCTACCGGGACAGGGGGAAACTATGGCTACACCTTC. Protein: CSATGTGGNYGYTF.

This rearrangement joins TRBV11-2 to TRBJ2-6; maybe TRBD2 (5 bases). Trimming took 8 bases from V and 0 from J, leaving 11 bases between them. Germline lookup yields CDR1 SGHAT and CDR2 FQNNGV. The CDR3 is made up of 15 amino acids. The CDR3 sequence is CASSDGVSGANVLTF. CDR3 nucleotides: TGTGCCAGCTCCGACGGGGTCTCTGGGGCCAACGTCCTGACTTTC. The variable domain in full, with the rest retrieved from reference TRBV11-2 and TRBJ2-6, is EAGVAQSPRYKIIEKRQSVAFWCNPISGHATLYWYQQILGQGPKLLIQFQNNGVVDDSQLPKDRFSAERLKGVDSTLKIQPAKLEDSAVYLCASSDGVSGANVLTFGAGSRLTVL.

The V gene is TRBV28, the J gene TRBJ2-1; D ambiguous. The V and J ends lost 2 bases and 6 bases respectively, with 14 bases between them. Per germline, CDR1 MDHEN and CDR2 SYDVKM. The CDR3 totals 15 residues. In DNA, the CDR3 is TGTGCCAGCAGTTTAGAGCTACTGAGGTCCAATGAGCAGTTCTTC. It is translated as CASSLELLRSNEQFF.

The chain employs TRBV6-8 and TRBJ1-1, with 8 bases matching TRBD1. This CDR3 region has 16 residues. Trimming took 4 bases from V and 0 from J; bases not matched to a gene: 7. Germline loops: CDR1 MNHGY, CDR2 SAAAGT. The CDR3 here is CASSSGQGGLNTEAFF. In DNA, the CDR3 is TGTGCCAGCAGTTCCGGACAGGGAGGTCTGAACACTGAAGCTTTCTTT.

Many counts were recorded for this clonotype. The V gene is TRBV7-2, the J gene TRBJ2-2; TRBD1 might be the D (6 bases). The CDR3 spans 18 residues. Deletions cut 2 bases from V and 6 bases from J, with 22 bases between. The germline CDR1 and CDR2 sequences are SGHTA and FQGNSA. The CDR3 nucleotides are TGTGCCAGCAGCTTAATGGCTAGGAGGCAGGGGAGCGCCGGGGAGCTGTTTTTT. As protein: CASSLMARRQGSAGELFF. Looking up the rest from reference TRBV7-2 and TRBJ2-2 gives the full variable domain: GAGVSQSPSNKVTEKGKDVELRCDPISGHTALYWYRQSLGQGLEFLIYFQGNSAPDKSGLPSDRFSAERTGGSVSTLTIQRTQQEDSAVYLCASSLMARRQGSAGELFFGEGSRLTVL.

At least ten counts were recorded for this clonotype. The V call is TRBV12-3 or TRBV12-4, the J call TRBJ1-5; D unresolved. CDR3 length: 14 residues. V was pared by 3 bases and J by 3 bases, with 9 bases between. This CDR3 is CASSLAVTNQPQHF. In nucleotides, the CDR3 is TGTGCCAGCAGTTTGGCAGTTACCAATCAGCCCCAGCATTTT.

The rearrangement links TRBV5-1 to TRBJ1-2, with D unresolved. The CDR3 totals 15 residues. V lost 0 bases and J lost 4, with 13 bases in between. Germline CDR1 is SGHRS and CDR2 is YFSETQ. The CDR3 is CASSLELLGFYGYTF. The CDR3 bases are TGCGCCAGCAGCTTGGAGCTCCTAGGGTTCTATGGCTACACCTTC.

This clonotype came up many times. V gene TRBV7-2 combines with J gene TRBJ2-4; 7 positions agree with TRBD1. V was pared by 5 bases and J by 0 bases, with 10 bases of the junction left unmatched. Germline V CDR1 and CDR2: SGHTA, FQGNSA. The CDR3 contains 17 residues. In DNA, the CDR3 is TGTGCCAGCAGCCAGAAGGGACAGACGCTAGCCAAAAACATTCAGTACTTC. Residues: CASSQKGQTLAKNIQYF.

This clonotype was seen at least ten times. The J gene is TRBJ1-5, the V gene TRBV12-3 or TRBV12-4; the D is unclear. The CDR3 totals 13 residues. Trimming pared 3 bases from V and 0 bases from J, leaving 3 bases between. DNA for the CDR3: TGTGCCAGCAGTTTGTCTAGCAATCAGCCCCAGCATTTT. Protein sequence: CASSLSSNQPQHF.